This T cell receptor beta chain was identified in a study of early T cells in non-severe SARS-CoV-2 infection (dated by TCRdb to the early 2020s). The study in broad terms: Bulk RNA from unsorted whole blood was used for TCR sequencing, so alpha and beta chains could not be paired. Study-wide conclusions, independent of this receptor: VDJdb matching was skewed toward anti-spike CD8 responses and likely underestimated virus-specific expansions by missing private and CD4 specificities.

Set within a cohort of healthcare workers in London, UK, this nested case-control study involved weekly PCR testing of nasopharyngeal swabs along with blood sampling. Healthcare workers were recruited between 23 and 31 March 2020, during the week of the UK lockdown, and were followed weekly for up to roughly 15 weeks. The library was produced with 5' RACE. TCRdb names NextSeq 500 as the instrument used. The TCR library protocol attached unique molecular identifiers to individual cDNA molecules to correct for sequencing error and PCR bias. Both TCR alpha and beta chains were sequenced, and tight co-correlation was observed between alpha and beta sequence abundances in each sample. The original pipeline was this. Decombinator V4 was used to annotate the V gene, J gene and CDR3 of the TCR sequences. TCRs were defined as expanded if a significant change between any two time points was detected under a Poisson model with p below 0.0001. TCR abundances were normalised to the total number of TCRs sequenced per sample and expressed as counts per million. TRAV1-2 paired with TRAJ12, TRAJ20 or TRAJ33 defined MAIT TCRs, while TRAV10 paired with TRAJ18 defined iNKT TCRs. A search of VDJdb, accessed on 1 November 2021, was run for TCRs annotated to CMV, EBV and SARS-CoV-2, with TCRs annotated for multiple antigens excluded. TCRdb ran its own pipeline on the public reads, namely fastp trimming at Q25 and MiXCR clone calling, and kept in-frame beta chains. When rows share a CDR3 protein, they turn into one entry using the most common DNA and genes. These V and J calls derive from TCRdb rather than the authors' analysis. This sample lists fewer than 80,000 distinct CDR3 sequences; about 11% were detected once. Together, the top ten hold approximately 1.1% of the sample.

The trim is 0 bases for V and 7 bases for J, with a gap of 12 bases between the germline ends. CDR1 LGHDT and CDR2 YNNKEL are derived from the germline V gene (reference sequence). Counted from cysteine to phenylalanine, this CDR3 has 15 amino acids. Only CDR3 DNA is held: 45 bases, read in frame from base 1. As for this clonotype: Its antigen has not been determined. No base quality information exists; no much larger clone differs at one position.

Recombination linked TRBV3-1 to TRBJ1-4, with a tentative D gene TRBD1 over 5 matching bases. The sequence derives from an adult who was a healthcare worker with PCR-confirmed SARS-CoV-2 infection or an uninfected control (not recorded which). The donor label of this sample is uncertain. Sample: whole blood, taken at baseline. In nucleotides, the sequence is TGTGCCAGCAGCCAAGAACGCAGGGCCCGTGAAAAACTGTTTTTT. Translated, this gives CASSQERRAREKLFF.